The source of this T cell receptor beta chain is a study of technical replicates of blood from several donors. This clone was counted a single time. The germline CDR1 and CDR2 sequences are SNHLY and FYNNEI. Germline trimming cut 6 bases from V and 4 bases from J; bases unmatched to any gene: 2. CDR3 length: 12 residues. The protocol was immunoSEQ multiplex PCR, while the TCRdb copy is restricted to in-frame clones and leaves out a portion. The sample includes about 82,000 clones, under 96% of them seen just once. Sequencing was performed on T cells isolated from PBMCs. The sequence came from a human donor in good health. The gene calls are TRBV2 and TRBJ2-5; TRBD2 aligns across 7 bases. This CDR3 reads CASRREGETQYF. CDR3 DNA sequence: TGTGCCAGCAGGAGGGAGGGAGAGACCCAGTACTTC.